This TCR beta chain was found in a study of blood T cell repertoires in COVID-19. TCRdb's copy holds only in-frame clones and misses some; the assay was immunoSEQ multiplex PCR. Of 200,000 to 250,000 clones in the sample, 75% to 90% were seen once. Losses at the gene ends were 3 bases for V and 8 bases for J; bases not matched to a gene: 4. Germline V gene sequence: CDR1 SEHNR, CDR2 FQNEAQ (reference sequence). There are 13 residues in the CDR3. This clone has ten or more counts. The same CDR3 arises from other DNA sequences in this sample as well. The receptor was derived from a man younger than 45 with COVID-19, enrolled during active disease. The sequenced sample consisted of peripheral blood. The J gene is TRBJ1-2, the V gene TRBV7-9; 9 bases map to TRBD1. CDR3 in DNA: TGTGCCAGCAGCTTGGGACAGGGTGGGGGCTACACCTTC. Its translation is CASSLGQGGGYTF.